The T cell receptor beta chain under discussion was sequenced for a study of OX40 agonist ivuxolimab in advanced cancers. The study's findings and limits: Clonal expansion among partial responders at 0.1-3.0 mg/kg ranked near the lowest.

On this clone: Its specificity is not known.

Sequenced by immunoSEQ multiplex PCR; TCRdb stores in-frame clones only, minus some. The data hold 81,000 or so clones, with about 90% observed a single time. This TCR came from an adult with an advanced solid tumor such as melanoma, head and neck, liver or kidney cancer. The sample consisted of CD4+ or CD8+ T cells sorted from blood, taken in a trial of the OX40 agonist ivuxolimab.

CDR3: CASSPRGGEPQHF. The CDR3 DNA reads as TGTGCCAGCAGCCCTCGGGGAGGAGAGCCCCAGCATTTT. The V gene is TRBV28, the J gene TRBJ1-5; D remains ambiguous. This CDR3 spans 13 amino acids. Trimming took 6 bases from V and 8 from J, leaving 14 bases between them. Germline lookup yields CDR1 MDHEN and CDR2 SYDVKM.